This T cell receptor (beta chain) was recovered during a study of T cells expressing NK-cell markers. On the study more broadly: Underlying the TCR beta repertoires were sorted CD3+CD56+NKG2C+, CD3+CD56+NKG2C- and CD3+CD56-NKG2C+ T cells. Sequenced donors, eight in total, included seven who were HCMV-seropositive and one who was seronegative.

TCR beta cDNA was generated via 5'RACE template switching incorporating UMIs. From its re-call of the 5' RACE reads, TCRdb lists each CDR3 protein once, without DNA. In total, the table holds hundreds of thousands of distinct CDR3 sequences. Germline V gives CDR1 WNHNN, CDR2 SYGVQD (reference sequence). CDR3 length equals 15 residues. The rearrangement uses TRBV10-1 and TRBJ2-2; no DNA is available, so the TRBD1 call from TCRdb remains unchecked. Sample: blood T cells: a sorted CD56 or NKG2C T cell subset, CD4+ or CD8+ T cells, or bulk PBMC T cells (not recorded which). The source is a woman aged 18-70 years in good health. CDR3 amino acids: CASSESGQAAGELFF.